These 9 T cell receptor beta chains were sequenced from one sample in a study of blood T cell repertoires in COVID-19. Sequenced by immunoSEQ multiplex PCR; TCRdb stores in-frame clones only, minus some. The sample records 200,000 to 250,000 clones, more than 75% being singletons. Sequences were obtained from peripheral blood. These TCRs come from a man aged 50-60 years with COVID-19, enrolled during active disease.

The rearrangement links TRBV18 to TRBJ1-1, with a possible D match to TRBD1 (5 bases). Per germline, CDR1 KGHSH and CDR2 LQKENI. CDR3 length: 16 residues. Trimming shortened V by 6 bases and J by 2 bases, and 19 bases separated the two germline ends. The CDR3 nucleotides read TGTGCCAGCTCCCTGCCGGAGGGGTCTATTAACACTGAAGCTTTCTTT. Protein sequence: CASSLPEGSINTEAFF.

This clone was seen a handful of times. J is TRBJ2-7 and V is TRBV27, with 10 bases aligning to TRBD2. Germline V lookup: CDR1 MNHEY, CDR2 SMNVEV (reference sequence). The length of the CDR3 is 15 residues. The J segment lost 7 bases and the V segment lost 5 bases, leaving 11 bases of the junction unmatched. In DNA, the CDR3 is TGTGCCAGCAGTGCCGGGACTAGCGACCCGGGGGAGCAGTACTTC. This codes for CASSAGTSDPGEQYF.

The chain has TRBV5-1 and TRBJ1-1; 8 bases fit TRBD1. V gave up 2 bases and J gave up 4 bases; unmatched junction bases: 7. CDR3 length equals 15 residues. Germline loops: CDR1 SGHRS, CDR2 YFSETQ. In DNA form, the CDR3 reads TGCGCCAGCAGCTTATCAGGGACAGGAGCCACTGAAGCTTTCTTT. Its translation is CASSLSGTGATEAFF.

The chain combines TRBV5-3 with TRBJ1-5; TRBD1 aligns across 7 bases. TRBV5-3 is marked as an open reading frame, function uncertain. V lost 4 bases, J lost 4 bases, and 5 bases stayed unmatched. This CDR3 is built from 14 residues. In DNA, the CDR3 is TGTGCCAGAAGCCCCGACAGGGAGAATCAGCCCCAGCATTTT. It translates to CARSPDRENQPQHF.

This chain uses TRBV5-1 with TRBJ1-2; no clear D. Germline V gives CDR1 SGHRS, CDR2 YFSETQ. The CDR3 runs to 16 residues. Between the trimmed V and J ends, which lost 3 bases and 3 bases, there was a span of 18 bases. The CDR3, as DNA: TGCGCCAGCAGCTCTCCCCCCTCGGGGTTGGACTATGGCTACACCTTC. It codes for CASSSPPSGLDYGYTF.

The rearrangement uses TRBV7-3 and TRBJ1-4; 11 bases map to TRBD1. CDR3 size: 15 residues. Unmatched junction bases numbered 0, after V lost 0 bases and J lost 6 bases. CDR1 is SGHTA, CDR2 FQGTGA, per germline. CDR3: CASSLTGQGDEKLFF. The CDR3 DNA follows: TGTGCCAGCAGCTTAACGGGACAGGGGGATGAAAAACTGTTTTTT.

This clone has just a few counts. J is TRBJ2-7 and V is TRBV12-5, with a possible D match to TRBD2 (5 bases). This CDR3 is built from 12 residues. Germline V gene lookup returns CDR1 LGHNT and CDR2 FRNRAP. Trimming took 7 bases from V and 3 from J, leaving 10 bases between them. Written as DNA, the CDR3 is TGTGCTAGTGAAGGGAGACGCTACGAGCAGTACTTC. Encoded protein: CASEGRRYEQYF.

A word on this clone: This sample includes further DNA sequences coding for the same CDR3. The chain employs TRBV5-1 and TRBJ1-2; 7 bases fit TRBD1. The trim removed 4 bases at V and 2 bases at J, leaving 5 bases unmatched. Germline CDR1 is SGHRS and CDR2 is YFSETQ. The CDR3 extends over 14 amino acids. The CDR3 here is CASSLGDRNYGYTF. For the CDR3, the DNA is TGCGCCAGCAGCCTAGGGGACAGAAACTATGGCTACACCTTC. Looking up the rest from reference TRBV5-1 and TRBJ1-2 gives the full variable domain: KAGVTQTPRYLIKTRGQQVTLSCSPISGHRSVSWYQQTPGQGLQFLFEYFSETQRNKGNFPGRFSGRQFSNSRSEMNVSTLELGDSALYLCASSLGDRNYGYTFGSGTRLTVV.

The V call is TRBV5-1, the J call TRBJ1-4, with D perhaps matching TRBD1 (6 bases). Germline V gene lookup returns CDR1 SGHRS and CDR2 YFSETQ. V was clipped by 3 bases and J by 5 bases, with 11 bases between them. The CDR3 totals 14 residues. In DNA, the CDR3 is TGCGCCAGCAGCTCTGGACAGCTGAATGAAAAACTGTTTTTT. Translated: CASSSGQLNEKLFF.